The 27 T cell receptor beta chains reported below all come from one sample, sequenced in a study of neoadjuvant anti-PD-1 for oral cavity cancer. Assay: immunoSEQ multiplex PCR; the TCRdb copy retains only in-frame clones and omits some. This table holds about 23,000 clones, 26% found once. The time point denotes: after neoadjuvant nivolumab, at surgical resection. This specimen was tumor tissue, taken after nivolumab (anti-PD-1) treatment. Receptor source: a person aged 40 to 85 with oral cavity squamous cell carcinoma.

This clone appeared a few times. The chain joins TRBV5-6 to TRBJ2-3; D is unresolved. V was clipped by 6 bases and J by 1 base, with 9 bases between them. Per the germline V gene, CDR1 is SGHDT and CDR2 is YYEEEE. The CDR3 length is 13 residues. The CDR3 loop reads CASTVAGTDTQYF. CDR3 nucleotide sequence: TGTGCCAGCACCGTTGCCGGCACAGATACGCAGTATTTT.

There are a few counts of this clone. The chain links TRBV9 to TRBJ1-6, with D perhaps matching TRBD1 (5 bases). Trimming removed 0 bases at V and 4 bases at J, with 11 bases between. The CDR3 loop spans 16 amino acids. In germline, CDR1 is SGDLS, CDR2 YYNGEE. The CDR3 region has the DNA TGTGCCAGCAGCGTAGGTGTGGGGGGATATAATTCACCCCTCCACTTT. Translating gives CASSVGVGGYNSPLHF.

This clone has only one observation. The rearrangement joins TRBV9 to TRBJ2-5, with D possibly TRBD2 on 6 matching bases. The germline V gene has CDR1 SGDLS and CDR2 YYNGEE. With 1 base removed from V and 2 bases from J, the gap between germline ends came to 6 bases. The CDR3 runs 13 residues. In nucleotides, the CDR3 is TGTGCCAGCAGCGTAAGCGGGCAAGAGACCCAGTACTTC. The encoded protein is CASSVSGQETQYF.

Only a few counts were recorded for this clone. The J gene is TRBJ1-3, the V gene TRBV6-5; 7 bases line up with TRBD1. From germline, CDR1 is MNHEY and CDR2 SVGAGI. V shed 6 bases and J 4 bases; nucleotides not matched to a gene: 6. The CDR3 loop spans 14 amino acids. As DNA, the CDR3 is TGTGCCAGCAGGCCGGGACAGAGAGGAAACACCATATATTTT. This sequence encodes CASRPGQRGNTIYF.

Here the CDR3 reads CASSQDGDIEAFF. In DNA form, the CDR3 reads TGCGCCAGCAGCCAAGATGGGGATATTGAAGCTTTCTTT. V gene TRBV4-1 combines with J gene TRBJ1-1; D unresolved. Germline CDR1 is MGHRA and CDR2 is YSYEKL. Trimming took 0 bases from V and 7 from J, leaving 9 bases between them. The CDR3 totals 13 residues.

The gene calls are TRBV7-9 and TRBJ1-1; D is unclear. Germline loops: CDR1 SEHNR, CDR2 FQNEAQ (reference sequence). This CDR3 is built from 14 residues. V was pared by 1 base and J by 0 bases, with 6 bases between. CDR3 amino acids: CASSLVIMNTEAFF. The CDR3 region has the DNA TGTGCCAGCAGCTTAGTGATAATGAACACTGAAGCTTTCTTT. Full variable domain (outside the CDR3, taken from reference TRBV7-9 and TRBJ1-1): DTGVSQNPRHKITKRGQNVTFRCDPISEHNRLYWYRQTLGQGPEFLTYFQNEAQLEKSRLLSDRFSAERPKGSFSTLEIQRTEQGDSAMYLCASSLVIMNTEAFFGQGTRLTVV.

The CDR3 nucleotides read TGTGCCAGCAGCCCGGGACAGGGGGCGTATGGCTACACCTTC. This gives the protein CASSPGQGAYGYTF. The gene calls are TRBV5-8 and TRBJ1-2; 12 bases align to TRBD1. The length of the CDR3 is 14 residues. The J segment lost 5 bases and the V segment lost 4 bases, leaving 3 bases of the junction unmatched. The germline gives CDR1 SGHTS, CDR2 YDEGEE.

V and J are TRBV30 and TRBJ1-1, with D tentatively TRBD1 (5 bases). The germline V and J ends were trimmed by 4 bases and 1 base, with 13 bases remaining between them. Germline CDR1 reads GTSNPN; CDR2 reads SVGIG (reference sequence). The CDR3 runs to 14 residues. The CDR3 region is CAWISGFANTEAFF. CDR3 coding DNA: TGTGCCTGGATTTCAGGGTTTGCGAACACTGAAGCTTTCTTT.

In DNA, the CDR3 is TGTGCCAGTAGAAGTGGGAGGACCAATCAGCCCCAGCATTTT. The encoded protein is CASRSGRTNQPQHF. V gene TRBV19 combines with J gene TRBJ1-5; D not certain. The CDR3 spans 14 residues. From germline, CDR1 is LNHDA and CDR2 SQIVND (reference sequence). V lost 6 bases and J lost 3, with 12 bases in between.

This clone was seen only a few times. The genes are TRBV2 and TRBJ1-5; D not resolved. The germline V gene encodes CDR1 SNHLY and CDR2 FYNNEI. The CDR3 contains 13 residues. Trimming pared 1 base from V and 9 bases from J, leaving 10 bases between. CDR3 loop: CASSEEVAWPQHF. Written as DNA, the CDR3 is TGTGCCAGCAGTGAAGAGGTTGCATGGCCCCAGCATTTT. The entire variable domain, with the rest obtained from reference TRBV2 and TRBJ1-5, is as follows: EPEVTQTPSHQVTQMGQEVILRCVPISNHLYFYWYRQILGQKVEFLVSFYNNEISEKSEIFDDQFSVERPDGSNFTLKIRSTKLEDSAMYFCASSEEVAWPQHFGDGTRLSIL.

In this sample, this clone turned up a few times. The chain combines TRBV5-1 with TRBJ1-2; 8 bases match TRBD1. Per the germline V gene, CDR1 is SGHRS and CDR2 is YFSETQ. This CDR3 is built from 11 residues. The trim removed 5 bases at V and 7 bases at J, leaving 1 base unmatched. CDR3 amino acids: CASRGTGGYTF. In DNA form, the CDR3 reads TGCGCCAGCAGGGGGACAGGTGGCTACACCTTC. Full variable domain (outside the CDR3, taken from reference TRBV5-1 and TRBJ1-2): KAGVTQTPRYLIKTRGQQVTLSCSPISGHRSVSWYQQTPGQGLQFLFEYFSETQRNKGNFPGRFSGRQFSNSRSEMNVSTLELGDSALYLCASRGTGGYTFGSGTRLTVV.

This clone appeared many times. The genes are TRBV6-1 and TRBJ2-7, with TRBD2 matching over 8 bases. J was trimmed by 4 bases and V by 7 bases; bases with no gene match: 9. There are 14 residues in the CDR3. Germline CDR1 MNHNS, CDR2 SASEGT. DNA of the CDR3: TGTGCCAGCAAAGGCGGGGGGATCTTGTACGAGCAGTACTTC. It specifies CASKGGGILYEQYF.

The chain is built from TRBV7-9 and TRBJ1-3; 7 positions match TRBD1. The CDR3 totals 15 residues. Per the germline V gene, CDR1 is SEHNR and CDR2 is FQNEAQ (reference sequence). V was pared by 4 bases and J by 4 bases, with 7 bases of the junction left unmatched. The CDR3 region is CASSSGQTIGNTIYF. The CDR3, as DNA: TGTGCCAGCAGCTCGGGACAGACTATAGGAAACACCATATATTTT. Full variable domain (remainder filled in from reference TRBV7-9 and TRBJ1-3): DTGVSQNPRHKITKRGQNVTFRCDPISEHNRLYWYRQTLGQGPEFLTYFQNEAQLEKSRLLSDRFSAERPKGSFSTLEIQRTEQGDSAMYLCASSSGQTIGNTIYFGEGSWLTVV.

The rearrangement joins TRBV5-1 to TRBJ2-7, with D perhaps TRBD1 (6 bases). The CDR3 length is 16 residues. With 2 bases removed from V and 7 bases from J, the gap between germline ends came to 22 bases. In germline, CDR1 is SGHRS, CDR2 YFSETQ. The DNA for the CDR3 is TGCGCCAGCAGCTTAACAGGGACCGGGACCCTCAGAGAGCAGTACTTC. Amino acid sequence: CASSLTGTGTLREQYF.

The chain uses TRBV6-6 and TRBJ2-1, with D possibly matching TRBD2 (5 bases). CDR3 length: 13 amino acids. Trimming left V 3 bases short and J 8 bases short, with 11 bases between. The germline V gene has CDR1 MNHNY and CDR2 SVGAGI (reference sequence). This CDR3 reads CASSYNGIYEQFF. In nucleotides, the CDR3 is TGTGCCAGCAGTTATAACGGGATCTATGAGCAGTTCTTC.

The chain joins TRBV7-9 to TRBJ1-5; no clear D gene. Germline CDR1 SEHNR, CDR2 FQNEAQ (reference sequence). V dropped 6 bases and J dropped 7 bases, with 10 bases sitting between them. The CDR3 length is 12 residues. CDR3 in DNA: TGTGCCAGCAGTTCCTTTTCCCAGCCCCAGCATTTT. Encoded protein: CASSSFSQPQHF.

The genes are TRBV29-1 and TRBJ2-2; D not certain. V was trimmed by 3 bases and J by 7 bases, leaving 12 bases between them. CDR1 is SQVTM and CDR2 is ANQGSEA in the germline V gene. The CDR3 has 13 amino acids. The CDR3 here is CSVDPSSGGELFF. The DNA for the CDR3 is TGCAGCGTTGATCCCTCTTCAGGCGGGGAGCTGTTTTTT.

J is TRBJ2-7 and V is TRBV19, with D uncertain. V was shortened by 4 bases and J by 2 bases, with 6 bases between the two germline ends. Germline V gene sequence: CDR1 LNHDA, CDR2 SQIVND (reference sequence). This CDR3 is 12 amino acids long. The CDR3 nucleotides are TGTGCCAGTAGTAATCGGCCCTACGAGCAGTACTTC. Amino acids: CASSNRPYEQYF. Using reference TRBV19 and TRBJ2-7 for the parts outside the CDR3, the full variable domain is DGGITQSPKYLFRKEGQNVTLSCEQNLNHDAMYWYRQDPGQGLRLIYYSQIVNDFQKGDIAEGYSVSREKKESFPLTVTSAQKNPTAFYLCASSNRPYEQYFGPGTRLTVT.

The sample holds a few counts of this clone. The V and J genes are TRBV28 and TRBJ2-7; tentatively, D is TRBD2 (5 bases). Trimming removed 6 bases from V and 2 bases from J, with 14 bases in between. The length of the CDR3 is 14 residues. Germline CDR1 and CDR2: MDHEN and SYDVKM. The DNA of the CDR3 is TGTGCCAGCAGGTCCGAGGCGGGCACCTACGAGCAGTACTTC. Protein: CASRSEAGTYEQYF.

V and J are TRBV11-2 and TRBJ2-7; D not certain. CDR1 is SGHAT and CDR2 is FQNNGV in the germline V gene. V was pared by 1 base and J by 0 bases, with 7 bases between. The CDR3 loop spans 14 amino acids. The CDR3 loop is CASSLGAASYEQYF. CDR3 DNA sequence: TGTGCCAGCAGCTTAGGTGCAGCCTCCTACGAGCAGTACTTC.

This clone is labeled medium-sized. The CDR3 nucleotides read TGTGCCAGCTCACCAGTTGGCCCCTACGAGCAGTACTTC. This codes for CASSPVGPYEQYF. This sequence joins TRBV18 and TRBJ2-7; no clear D. Trimming removed 2 bases from V and 2 bases from J, with 7 bases in between. The CDR3 loop spans 13 amino acids. Germline CDR1 KGHSH, CDR2 LQKENI.

The V call is TRBV5-1, the J call TRBJ1-1; unclear D gene. Germline CDR1 and CDR2: SGHRS and YFSETQ. The CDR3 has 13 residues. Trimming took 0 bases from V and 5 from J, leaving 8 bases between them. The CDR3 DNA reads as TGCGCCAGCAGCTTGGGTGAGGTAACTGAAGCTTTCTTT. Its protein product is CASSLGEVTEAFF.

To note about this clone: Compared with germline, one end of the junction differs, possibly owing to a read error. This rearrangement joins TRBV5-1 to TRBJ1-1; no reliable D call. CDR3 size: 13 residues. Germline values: CDR1 SGHRS, CDR2 YFSETQ. The DNA of the CDR3 is TGCGCCAGCAGGCCCACCCCCGACACGGAAGCTTTCTTT. Its translation is CASRPTPDTEAFF.

The chain couples TRBV6-1 to TRBJ2-7; D gene uncertain. V shed 1 base and J shed 3 bases, with 7 bases lying between them. This CDR3 has 13 amino acids. Germline V gene lookup returns CDR1 MNHNS and CDR2 SASEGT. CDR3 nucleotide sequence: TGTGCCAGCAGTGAAGGATGGGTCTACGAGCAGTACTTC. Translating gives CASSEGWVYEQYF.

In this sample, this clone turned up a few times. This chain uses TRBV11-2 with TRBJ1-2; a possible D gene is TRBD1 (5 bases). The V end lost 5 bases, the J end lost 3 bases, and 10 bases lay between the germline ends. The CDR3 extends over 13 amino acids. Germline CDR1 reads SGHAT; CDR2 reads FQNNGV. The CDR3 DNA reads as TGTGCCAGCAGCCCGCAGGGTGACTATGGCTACACCTTC. This encodes CASSPQGDYGYTF.

This clone was counted only a few times. This chain uses TRBV5-1 with TRBJ1-5; TRBD1 matches 7 bases. V shed 0 bases, J shed 4 bases, and the junction held 4 bases outside the gene matches. Germline V gives CDR1 SGHRS, CDR2 YFSETQ. This CDR3 contains 15 residues. CDR3 amino acids: CASSLGQGGNQPQHF. The CDR3, as DNA: TGCGCCAGCAGCTTGGGGCAGGGGGGGAATCAGCCCCAGCATTTT.

This clone has more than one count but fewer than ten. The rearrangement links TRBV18 to TRBJ1-3; TRBD1 is a possible D gene (6 bases). The CDR3 sequence is 14 residues long. The germline V gene encodes CDR1 KGHSH and CDR2 LQKENI. V dropped 5 bases and J dropped 6 bases, with 14 bases sitting between them. CDR3 sequence: CASSATGSQNTIYF. Written as DNA, the CDR3 is TGTGCCAGCTCAGCAACAGGGTCACAAAACACCATATATTTT.